These 30 T cell receptor beta chains were sequenced from one sample in a study of CD8+ T cells in alopecia areata. Extraction of RNA preceded its reverse transcription into cDNA, which served as the sequencing template. Libraries were prepared by immunoSEQ multiplex PCR; TCRdb keeps only in-frame clonotypes and omits some of them. This table holds roughly 150,000 clones, around 55% found once. The source material was CD4+ T cells sorted from blood. Source of these receptors: a human donor in good health.

The genes are TRBV25-1 and TRBJ1-1; maybe TRBD1 (6 bases). With 3 bases removed from V and 6 bases from J, the gap between germline ends came to 8 bases. CDR3 length equals 12 residues. The germline gives CDR1 MGHDK, CDR2 SYGVNS. The CDR3, as DNA: TGTGCCAGCAGTGACAGGGGTGCTGAAGCTTTCTTT. Protein product: CASSDRGAEAFF. Variable domain in full (rest from reference TRBV25-1 and TRBJ1-1): EADIYQTPRYLVIGTGKKITLECSQTMGHDKMYWYQQDPGMELHLIHYSYGVNSTEKGDLSSESTVSRIRTEHFPLTLESARPSHTSQYLCASSDRGAEAFFGQGTRLTVV.

The rearrangement uses TRBV15 and TRBJ2-1, with D maybe TRBD2 (5 bases). This CDR3 is 12 amino acids long. CDR1 LNHNV and CDR2 YYDKDF come from the germline V gene (reference sequence). Trimming shortened V by 0 bases and J by 9 bases, and 6 bases separated the two germline ends. This CDR3 is CATSRDEGEQFF. The CDR3 nucleotides are TGTGCCACCAGCAGAGATGAGGGTGAGCAGTTCTTC. The full variable domain, rest sourced from reference TRBV15 and TRBJ2-1, is DAMVIQNPRYQVTQFGKPVTLSCSQTLNHNVMYWYQQKSSQAPKLLFHYYDKDFNNEADTPDNFQSRRPNTSFCFLDIRSPGLGDTAMYLCATSRDEGEQFFGPGTRLTVL.

Only a few counts were recorded for this clone. This chain connects TRBV15 to TRBJ1-5; D ambiguous. Germline V gene data show CDR1 as LNHNV and CDR2 as YYDKDF (reference sequence). V lost 5 bases and J lost 6, with 17 bases in between. The CDR3 is 15 amino acids. DNA for the CDR3: TGTGCCACCAGCGGAAAAGGTGGGCCCAGTCAGCCCCAGCATTTT. It encodes CATSGKGGPSQPQHF.

The genes are TRBV30 and TRBJ1-1; TRBD1 is a possible D gene (6 bases). CDR1 is GTSNPN and CDR2 is SVGIG in the germline V gene (reference sequence). The CDR3 totals 13 residues. The V and J ends lost 8 bases and 1 base respectively, with 14 bases between them. Written as DNA, the CDR3 is TGTGCCATGCTGGGGGGCTGGAACACTGAAGCTTTCTTT. Protein sequence: CAMLGGWNTEAFF.

The chain carries TRBV29-1 and TRBJ1-2; 7 bases fit TRBD1. Unmatched junction bases numbered 7, after V lost 4 bases and J lost 5 bases. This CDR3 has 13 amino acids. From germline, CDR1 is SQVTM and CDR2 ANQGSEA. CDR3 in amino acids: CSVGPGTAYGYTF. CDR3 coding DNA: TGCAGCGTTGGCCCCGGGACAGCGTATGGCTACACCTTC.

In its sample, this clone was seen a few times. The rearrangement links TRBV23-1 to TRBJ2-1; 10 bases map to TRBD2. Being an ORF, TRBV23-1 has a function that is uncertain. CDR3 length: 19 residues. Trimming cost V 6 bases and J 2 bases; bases outside gene matches: 16. Written as DNA, the CDR3 is TGCGCCAGCAGCCAACGAGAGTGCCGCGGACTAGCGGCCTACAATGAGCAGTTCTTC. The encoded protein is CASSQRECRGLAAYNEQFF.

V and J are TRBV10-2 and TRBJ1-2; tentative D call: TRBD1 (6 bases). This CDR3 is built from 12 residues. Trimming cost V 3 bases and J 7 bases, with 9 bases left between them. Germline CDR1 WSHSY, CDR2 SAAADI. The DNA for the CDR3 is TGCGCCAGCAGTGACAGGGGACGTGGCTACACCTTC. It translates to CASSDRGRGYTF.

This clone was seen once. This chain links TRBV30 with TRBJ2-1; 13 bases fit TRBD2. The CDR3 extends over 17 amino acids. After removal of 7 bases from V and 6 bases from J, the junction contained 15 bases not matched to a gene. Germline assignment: CDR1 GTSNPN and CDR2 SVGIG (reference sequence). Written as DNA, the CDR3 is TGTGCCTTGTTCTACCTAACTAGCGGGAGGGTAGTCAATGAGCAGTTCTTC. This gives the protein CALFYLTSGRVVNEQFF. Drawing the rest from reference TRBV30 and TRBJ2-1, the complete variable domain is SQTIHQWPATLVQPVGSPLSLECTVEGTSNPNLYWYRQAAGRGLQLLFYSVGIGQISSEVPQNLSASRPQDRQFILSSKKLLLSDSGFYLCALFYLTSGRVVNEQFFGPGTRLTVL.

This chain connects TRBV7-8 to TRBJ2-7; maybe TRBD1 (5 bases). This CDR3 comprises 15 residues. Germline V gene sequence: CDR1 SGHVS, CDR2 FQNEAQ. The V gene lost 5 bases and the J gene lost 0 bases, with 14 bases spanning the gap. The CDR3 DNA reads as TGTGCCAGCAGCCCCTCCAGGGTGGGCTCCTACGAGCAGTACTTC. Encoded protein: CASSPSRVGSYEQYF. Full variable domain (rest looked up from reference TRBV7-8 and TRBJ2-7): GAGVSQSPRYKVAKRGQDVALRCDPISGHVSLFWYQQALGQGPEFLTYFQNEAQLDKSGLPSDRFFAERPEGSVSTLKIQRTQQEDSAVYLCASSPSRVGSYEQYFGPGTRLTVT.

The CDR3 reads CASSFSGTDTDTQYF. CDR3 bases: TGCGCCAGCAGCTTTAGCGGGACGGACACAGATACGCAGTATTTT. V and J are TRBV5-1 and TRBJ2-3, with 8 bases aligning to TRBD2. J gave up 2 bases and V 2 bases, and 4 bases lay outside the gene matches. The CDR3 covers 15 residues. Per germline, CDR1 SGHRS and CDR2 YFSETQ.

The chain carries TRBV7-2 and TRBJ2-1, with 9 bases that match TRBD2. The germline V gene has CDR1 SGHTA and CDR2 FQGNSA. CDR3 length equals 17 residues. Trimming removed 7 bases from V and 4 bases from J; junction bases left unmatched: 14. CDR3 DNA sequence: TGTGCCAGCATCCCAAGAGCGGGAGGAGGTGTTTACAATGAGCAGTTCTTC. Translated: CASIPRAGGGVYNEQFF.

This clone was seen only a few times. This chain connects TRBV29-1 to TRBJ2-4, with 8 nucleotides matching TRBD1. After removal of 6 bases from V and 3 bases from J, the junction contained 4 bases not matched to a gene. The CDR3 covers 13 residues. In germline, CDR1 is SQVTM, CDR2 ANQGSEA. The CDR3 is CSVDRGDKNIQYF. The CDR3 nucleotides read TGCAGCGTCGACAGGGGTGACAAAAACATTCAGTACTTC. Combining the CDR3 with reference TRBV29-1 and TRBJ2-4 gives the whole variable domain SAVISQKPSRDICQRGTSLTIQCQVDSQVTMMFWYRQQPGQSLTLIATANQGSEATYESGFVIDKFPISRPNLTFSTLTVSNMSPEDSSIYLCSVDRGDKNIQYFGAGTRLSVL.

This clone was picked up one time. No DNA is shown, since the ends of the CDR3 on it are uncertain; the CDR3 is the one TCRdb lists. V usage is TRBV7-3 and J usage is TRBJ2-5; the table's D gene call, TRBD1, was not cross checked with the DNA. The germline V gene encodes CDR1 SGHTA and CDR2 FQGTGA. With termini counted, the CDR3 has 11 amino acids. The CDR3 sequence: CASSWGTGSDF.

The chain carries TRBV5-1 and TRBJ2-2, with a tentative D call TRBD2 (6 bases). The CDR3 has 14 amino acids. The V end lost 4 bases, the J end lost 7 bases, and 14 bases lay between the germline ends. In germline, CDR1 is SGHRS, CDR2 YFSETQ. The CDR3 reads CASSKGLSGGELFF. CDR3 DNA: TGCGCCAGCAGCAAGGGACTGAGTGGCGGGGAGCTGTTTTTT.

This rearrangement joins TRBV29-1 to TRBJ2-5; D is undetermined. CDR3 length: 15 amino acids. Germline CDR1 and CDR2: SQVTM and ANQGSEA. With 4 bases removed from V and 4 bases from J, the gap between germline ends came to 19 bases. The CDR3 loop reads CSVGSVVVKGETQYF. The CDR3 nucleotides read TGCAGCGTTGGTTCGGTGGTGGTAAAGGGAGAGACCCAGTACTTC.

A few counts support this clone. CDR3 residues: CSVQGEDYGYTF. CDR3 in DNA: TGCAGCGTCCAGGGTGAAGACTATGGCTACACCTTC. J is TRBJ1-2 and V is TRBV29-1, with D perhaps matching TRBD1 (5 bases). Germline CDR1 SQVTM, CDR2 ANQGSEA. V lost 6 bases and J 3 bases, leaving 11 bases between the germline ends. This CDR3 spans 12 amino acids.

This clone occurred once. The chain employs TRBV28 and TRBJ2-7, with 8 bases matching TRBD2. After removal of 7 bases from V and 2 bases from J, the junction contained 10 bases not matched to a gene. CDR3 length: 15 residues. Germline lookup yields CDR1 MDHEN and CDR2 SYDVKM. The CDR3 loop reads CASTLRVAGTYEQYF. The DNA for the CDR3 is TGTGCCAGCACCCTGCGGGTAGCGGGGACCTACGAGCAGTACTTC.

This clone appeared a few times. The identical CDR3 is also encoded by other nucleotide sequences in the sample. The chain is built from TRBV29-1 and TRBJ2-2; D is possibly TRBD1 or TRBD2 (5 bases each). Deletions cut 3 bases from V and 1 base from J, with 9 bases between. The CDR3 runs to 14 residues. In germline, CDR1 is SQVTM, CDR2 ANQGSEA. The CDR3 region has the DNA TGCAGCGTTGACCCGGGACGGAACACCGGGGAGCTGTTTTTT. Translating gives CSVDPGRNTGELFF.

The chain has TRBV29-1 and TRBJ2-1; 10 bases are a match to TRBD2. Per germline, CDR1 SQVTM and CDR2 ANQGSEA. CDR3 size: 12 residues. J gave up 13 bases and V 3 bases, and 6 bases lay outside the gene matches. CDR3 loop: CSVEYLAGVQFF. CDR3 bases: TGCAGCGTTGAGTATCTAGCGGGAGTCCAGTTCTTC.

This rearrangement joins TRBV2 to TRBJ2-1; D possibly uses TRBD1 or TRBD2 (6 bases each). Germline CDR1 SNHLY, CDR2 FYNNEI. The CDR3 loop spans 14 amino acids. Trimming pared 6 bases from V and 7 bases from J, leaving 16 bases between. The CDR3 sequence: CASSGTRRGNEQFF. CDR3 in DNA: TGTGCCAGCAGCGGGACACGGAGGGGAAATGAGCAGTTCTTC.

The chain employs TRBV5-6 and TRBJ2-7; unclear D gene. CDR1 and CDR2 from the germline V gene are SGHDT and YYEEEE. Trimming pared 3 bases from V and 5 bases from J, leaving 12 bases between. This CDR3 has 13 amino acids. CDR3 in amino acids: CASSWKAADEQYF. The CDR3, as DNA: TGTGCCAGCAGCTGGAAGGCGGCTGACGAGCAGTACTTC. Full variable domain (missing parts from reference TRBV5-6 and TRBJ2-7): DAGVTQSPTHLIKTRGQQVTLRCSPKSGHDTVSWYQQALGQGPQFIFQYYEEEERQRGNFPDRFSGHQFPNYSSELNVNALLLGDSALYLCASSWKAADEQYFGPGTRLTVT.

The chain employs TRBV5-1 and TRBJ1-1; D call uncertain. Germline V lookup: CDR1 SGHRS, CDR2 YFSETQ. Trimming cost V 4 bases and J 0 bases, with 7 bases left between them. CDR3 length equals 13 residues. The CDR3 DNA follows: TGCGCCAGCAGCCTCGGACTGAACACTGAAGCTTTCTTT. Protein sequence: CASSLGLNTEAFF.

The J gene is TRBJ2-1, the V gene TRBV29-1; no firm D call. The CDR3 is made up of 14 amino acids. The germline gives CDR1 SQVTM, CDR2 ANQGSEA. Deletions cut 6 bases from V and 3 bases from J, with 15 bases between. CDR3 nucleotides: TGCAGCGTAAAAGACCGACTCGACTACAATGAGCAGTTCTTC. It specifies CSVKDRLDYNEQFF.

This clone has only one observation. J is TRBJ2-7 and V is TRBV29-1, with TRBD1 matching 7 bases. There are 13 residues in the CDR3. V was clipped by 3 bases and J by 0 bases; unmatched bases: 2. CDR1 SQVTM and CDR2 ANQGSEA come from the germline V gene. CDR3 bases: TGCAGCGTTGAGGGACAGAGCTCCTACGAGCAGTACTTC. Translated: CSVEGQSSYEQYF.

The genes are TRBV5-1 and TRBJ2-3; 9 bases are shared with TRBD2. V trimming: 0 bases; J trimming: 6 bases; junction bases outside the gene matches: 8. This CDR3 contains 16 residues. Germline-derived CDR1 and CDR2 are SGHRS and YFSETQ. CDR3 bases: TGCGCCAGCAGCTTGGTCCTAGCGGGAATGGTGGATACGCAGTATTTT. It is translated as CASSLVLAGMVDTQYF.

The chain has TRBV6-6 and TRBJ2-7; 11 bases align to TRBD2. Germline V CDR1 and CDR2: MNHNY, SVGAGI (reference sequence). The J segment lost 6 bases and the V segment lost 1 base, leaving 5 bases of the junction unmatched. CDR3 length: 15 residues. The DNA for the CDR3 is TGTGCCAGCAGTTACTTTACTAGCGGGAGAAGCGAGCAGTACTTC. This codes for CASSYFTSGRSEQYF.

The chain carries TRBV7-2 and TRBJ2-7, with D hard to call. In germline, CDR1 is SGHTA, CDR2 FQGNSA. The length of the CDR3 is 11 residues. V shed 6 bases and J shed 4 bases, with 7 bases lying between them. CDR3 residues: CASSQDYEQYF. The CDR3 DNA follows: TGTGCCAGCAGTCAGGATTACGAGCAGTACTTC. Based on the CDR3 plus reference TRBV7-2 and TRBJ2-7, the full variable domain is GAGVSQSPSNKVTEKGKDVELRCDPISGHTALYWYRQSLGQGLEFLIYFQGNSAPDKSGLPSDRFSAERTGGSVSTLTIQRTQQEDSAVYLCASSQDYEQYFGPGTRLTVT.

V usage is TRBV18 and J usage is TRBJ2-1; 7 bases line up with TRBD2. V was clipped by 3 bases and J by 4 bases; unmatched bases: 6. CDR3 length: 15 residues. CDR1 and CDR2 (germline): KGHSH, LQKENI. The CDR3 is CASSPEMGGYNEQFF. For the CDR3, the DNA is TGTGCCAGCTCACCCGAGATGGGGGGGTACAATGAGCAGTTCTTC.

The genes are TRBV5-4 and TRBJ2-5; D gene uncertain. Trimming pared 2 bases from V and 5 bases from J, leaving 4 bases between. The germline V gene encodes CDR1 SGHNT and CDR2 YYREEE (reference sequence). The CDR3 runs to 11 residues. CDR3 in DNA: TGTGCCAGCAGCTTCTATGAGACCCAGTACTTC. Translated, it gives CASSFYETQYF.

The CDR3 DNA sequence: TGTGCCAGCTCACCAAGCGGAAATACGCAGTATTTT. Its protein is CASSPSGNTQYF. The chain recombines TRBV18 with TRBJ2-3, with D possibly being TRBD2 (5 bases). The germline V gene has CDR1 KGHSH and CDR2 LQKENI. The germline V and J ends were trimmed by 2 bases and 7 bases, with 7 bases remaining between them. The length of the CDR3 is 12 residues.